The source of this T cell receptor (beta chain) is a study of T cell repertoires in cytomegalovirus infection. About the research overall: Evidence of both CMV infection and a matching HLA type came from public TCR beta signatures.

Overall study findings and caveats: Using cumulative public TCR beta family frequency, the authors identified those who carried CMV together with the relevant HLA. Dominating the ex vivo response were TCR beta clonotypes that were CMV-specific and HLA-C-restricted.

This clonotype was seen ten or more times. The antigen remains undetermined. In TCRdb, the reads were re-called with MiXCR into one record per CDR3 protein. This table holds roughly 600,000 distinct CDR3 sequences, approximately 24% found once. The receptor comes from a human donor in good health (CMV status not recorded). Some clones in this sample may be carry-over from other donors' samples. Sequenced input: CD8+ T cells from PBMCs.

The CDR3, as DNA: TGTGCCAGCAGCGAACCGGGACATTTAGCCAAAAACATTCAGTACTTC. Translated, it gives CASSEPGHLAKNIQYF. The chain joins TRBV7-9 to TRBJ2-4, with D possibly being TRBD1 (6 bases). The V end lost 5 bases, the J end lost 0 bases, and 14 bases lay between the germline ends. This CDR3 has 16 residues. Germline-derived CDR1 and CDR2 are SEHNR and FQNEAQ (reference sequence).